This is a list of T cell receptor beta chains from one sample in a study of T cell responses to AZD1222 COVID-19 vaccine. Method: immunoSEQ multiplex PCR; TCRdb's copy keeps in-frame clones and lacks some. The table records some 120,000 clones, 92% of them present only once. This material consisted of peripheral blood, taken 28 days after the second AZD1222 dose. The receptor source for this set is an adult who received the AZD1222 COVID-19 vaccine. CDR3s include the opening cysteine and the closing phenylalanine or tryptophan. A D gene is named only where the DNA matches it firmly. The size field is filled for only some rows; it gives once, few, many or a size class.

J: TRBJ1-2
D: TRBD1
V: TRBV18
size: .
DNA: TGTGCCAGCTCACGAACGGACAGGGAGCTAAGCTTC
CDR3: CASSRTDRELSF

J: TRBJ1-3
D: .
V: TRBV3-1/TRBV3-2
size: .
DNA: TGTGCCAGCAGCCATGCAAACATCTCTGGAAACACCATATATTTT
CDR3: CASSHANISGNTIYF

J: TRBJ1-1
D: TRBD1
V: TRBV19
size: .
DNA: TGTGCCAGTAGTGTGACAGGGAAGGCCACTGAAGCTTTCTTT
CDR3: CASSVTGKATEAFF

J: TRBJ1-1
D: .
V: TRBV7-2
size: .
DNA: TGTGCCAGCAGCGCGGGACTGAACACTGAAGCTTTCTTT
CDR3: CASSAGLNTEAFF

J: TRBJ2-1
D: TRBD2
V: TRBV20-1
size: .
DNA: TGCAGTGCTAGTATGGGACTAGCTTACAATGAGCAGTTCTTC
CDR3: CSASMGLAYNEQFF

J: TRBJ1-5
D: TRBD1
V: TRBV6-1
size: .
DNA: TGTGCCAGCAGTGAAGCAAGACAGGGGTTCCAGCCCCAGCATTTT
CDR3: CASSEARQGFQPQHF

J: TRBJ2-3
D: .
V: TRBV4-1
size: .
DNA: TGCGCCAGCAGCCAAGTAGGTCCTCTCGCAGATACGCAGTATTTT
CDR3: CASSQVGPLADTQYF

J: TRBJ1-4
D: .
V: TRBV6-6
size: .
DNA: TGTGCCAGCAGTTACTCGGGTAGGGGGGAGGAAAAACTGTTTTTT
CDR3: CASSYSGRGEEKLFF

J: TRBJ1-1
D: TRBD1
V: TRBV28
size: .
DNA: TGTGCCAGCAGTTCCGCGGGACAGATGAACACTGAAGCTTTCTTT
CDR3: CASSSAGQMNTEAFF

J: TRBJ1-3
D: TRBD1
V: TRBV7-6
size: .
DNA: TGTGCCAGCAGCTTGAGCCGAGGGGGCGGAAACACCATATATTTT
CDR3: CASSLSRGGGNTIYF

J: TRBJ1-2
D: TRBD1
V: TRBV2
size: .
DNA: TGTGCCAGCAGTAGGGACAGTACATATGGCTACACCTTC
CDR3: CASSRDSTYGYTF

J: TRBJ2-2
D: TRBD1
V: TRBV2
size: .
DNA: TGTGCCAGCTCCGGGACAGGGGGCGCGGACACCGGGGAGCTGTTTTTT
CDR3: CASSGTGGADTGELFF

J: TRBJ2-3
D: .
V: TRBV5-1
size: .
DNA: TGCGCCAGCAGCTTAGAAATTGAAGGCACAGATACGCAGTATTTT
CDR3: CASSLEIEGTDTQYF

J: TRBJ1-4
D: TRBD1
V: TRBV7-6
size: .
DNA: TGTGCCAGCAGCCGCACCGGGACAGCTGCAGAAAAACTGTTTTTT
CDR3: CASSRTGTAAEKLFF

J: TRBJ2-5
D: .
V: TRBV6-5
size: .
DNA: TGTGCCAGCAGCAGCCGGGACCTGGGGACCCAGTACTTC
CDR3: CASSSRDLGTQYF

J: TRBJ2-3
D: TRBD2
V: TRBV4-1
size: .
DNA: TGCGCCAGCAGCCCAGGAGGCGGGAGGGCCTTGGGTACGCAGTATTTT
CDR3: CASSPGGGRALGTQYF

J: TRBJ2-3
D: TRBD2
V: TRBV7-8
size: .
DNA: TGTGCCAGCAGCTTAGAGGATGCGGGAGGGTGGGCAGATACGCAGTATTTT
CDR3: CASSLEDAGGWADTQYF

J: TRBJ1-2
D: .
V: TRBV27
size: once
DNA: TGTGCCAGCAGTTTATCCGCCTCTCGGACAGCGAACTATGGCTACACCTTC
CDR3: CASSLSASRTANYGYTF

J: TRBJ2-5
D: .
V: TRBV3-1/TRBV3-2
size: .
DNA: TGTGCCAGCAGCCTCCTTTCCCAGACCCAGTACTTC
CDR3: CASSLLSQTQYF

J: TRBJ2-1
D: TRBD2
V: TRBV27
size: .
DNA: TGTGCCAGCAGTACCACTAGCGGGAGTTTATTATGGGAGCAGTTCTTC
CDR3: CASSTTSGSLLWEQFF

J: TRBJ2-7
D: TRBD1
V: TRBV9
size: .
DNA: TGTGCCAGCAGCGCGGGACAGGGGGGTTTTAATTCTTACGAGCAGTACTTC
CDR3: CASSAGQGGFNSYEQYF

J: TRBJ1-2
D: TRBD1
V: TRBV24-1
size: .
DNA: TGTGCCACCAGTGACGCCGGGACAGACTATGGCTACACCTTC
CDR3: CATSDAGTDYGYTF

J: TRBJ2-7
D: .
V: TRBV7-8
size: .
DNA: TGTGCCAGCAGCTCCCGGGACACCCCCTACGAGCAGTACTTC
CDR3: CASSSRDTPYEQYF

J: TRBJ2-4
D: .
V: TRBV3-1/TRBV3-2
size: .
DNA: TGTGCCAGCAGTCCCCCTGGGCGGGACAACAAAAACATTCAGTACTTC
CDR3: CASSPPGRDNKNIQYF

J: TRBJ1-5
D: .
V: TRBV27
size: .
DNA: TGTGCCAGCAGTTTATCACCCGGGGCAGTCAATCAGCCCCAGCATTTT
CDR3: CASSLSPGAVNQPQHF

J: TRBJ1-5
D: .
V: TRBV19
size: .
DNA: TGTGCCAGTAGTATAGCTGGGGGGCGTAATCAGCCCCAGCATTTT
CDR3: CASSIAGGRNQPQHF